This T cell receptor beta chain was found in a study of prognosis after radiotherapy for stage I lung cancer. On the study more broadly: The study delivered radiotherapy as SBRT in 3 to 5 fractions, with a biologically effective dose of at least 100 Gy.

CDR3 size: 17 residues. The V gene end was trimmed by 1 base and the J gene end by 0 bases; junction bases not matched to a gene: 2. Germline loops: CDR1 SGHAT, CDR2 FQNNGV. Two-round multiplex PCR amplified TCR beta CDR3 from genomic DNA. Primers specific to each TRBV and TRBJ gene were used in first-round PCR. One entry per CDR3 protein, called by TCRdb with MiXCR from the multiplex PCR reads. This repertoire shows under 75,000 distinct CDR3 sequences, around 27% found once; its top ten account for about 7.5%. This clonotype was seen many times. This specimen consisted of PBMCs, obtained before or after stereotactic body radiation therapy (not recorded which). The rearrangement links TRBV11-2 to TRBJ2-3, with 12 bases identical to TRBD1. The sequence was collected from a donor over 45 with non-small cell lung cancer. The CDR3 loop reads CASSLGDRGLSTDTQYF. The CDR3 coding sequence is TGTGCCAGCAGCTTAGGGGACAGGGGGCTGAGCACAGATACGCAGTATTTT.